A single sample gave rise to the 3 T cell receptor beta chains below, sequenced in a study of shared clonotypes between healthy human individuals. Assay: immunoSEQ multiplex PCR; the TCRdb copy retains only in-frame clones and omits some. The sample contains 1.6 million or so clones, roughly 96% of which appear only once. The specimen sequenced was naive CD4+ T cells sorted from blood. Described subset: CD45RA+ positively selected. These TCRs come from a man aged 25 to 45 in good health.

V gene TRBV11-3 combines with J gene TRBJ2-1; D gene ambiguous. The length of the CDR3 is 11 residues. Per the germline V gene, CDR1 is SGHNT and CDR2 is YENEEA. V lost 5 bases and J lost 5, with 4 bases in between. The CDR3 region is CASSAHNEQFF. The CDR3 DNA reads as TGTGCCAGCAGCGCACACAATGAGCAGTTCTTC.

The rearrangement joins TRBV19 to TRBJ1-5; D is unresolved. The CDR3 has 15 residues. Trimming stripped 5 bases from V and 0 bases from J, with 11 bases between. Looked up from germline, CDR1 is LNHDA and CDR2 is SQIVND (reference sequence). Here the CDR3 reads CASSPDGNSNQPQHF. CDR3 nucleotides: TGTGCCAGTAGTCCAGACGGGAATAGCAATCAGCCCCAGCATTTT.

Written as DNA, the CDR3 is TGTGCCAGCAGTTTAAGGTCGTTACAGACCGACAGGGGGATTCAAAAACTGTTTTTT. Its protein product is CASSLRSLQTDRGIQKLFF. The V gene is TRBV28, the J gene TRBJ1-4; 9 bases are shared with TRBD1. CDR1 and CDR2 from the germline V gene are MDHEN and SYDVKM. This CDR3 contains 19 residues. The ends lost 2 bases at V and 9 bases at J; junction bases unmatched: 19.